This TCR beta chain was recovered during a study of T cell repertoires in cytomegalovirus infection. This clonotype was seen only a few times. V was trimmed by 3 bases and J by 10 bases, leaving 21 bases between them. There are 15 residues in the CDR3. The germline CDR1 and CDR2 sequences are DFQATT and SNEGSKA (reference sequence). TCRdb fed the reads into MiXCR, producing one record per CDR3 protein. The data show a few hundred thousand distinct CDR3 sequences, about a sixth seen once. The sequencing input was PBMCs. The origin of this receptor is a human donor in good health (CMV status not recorded). Some clones in this sample may be carry-over from other donors' samples. The chain is built from TRBV20-1 and TRBJ1-4; D is ambiguous. For the CDR3, the DNA is TGCAGTGCTAGTCCACAGAGGTCGGTCGGCGGAAAACTGTTTTTT. Protein sequence: CSASPQRSVGGKLFF.